Listed here is a single TCR beta chain. Its target is not known. The data were obtained in a study of T cells in Graves' hyperthyroidism and ophthalmopathy. Study observations and caveats: Patients with ophthalmopathy were separated from those with stable hyperthyroidism by a 13 V-J model.

Researchers took RNA transcripts and amplified the TCR beta CDR3 regions from them. The HTBI set primed first-round TCR CDR3 RT-PCR. One entry per CDR3 protein, called by TCRdb with MiXCR from the multiplex PCR reads. Of more than 600,000 distinct CDR3 sequences in the sample, roughly 15% were seen once. This CDR3 region has 14 residues. CDR1 and CDR2 (germline): MGHDK, SYGVNS. V was trimmed by 0 bases and J by 6 bases, leaving 12 bases between them. The TCR comes from a man in his late teens or twenties with Graves' hyperthyroidism. The sequencing sample was made of blood. The chain is built from TRBV25-1 and TRBJ2-7; possible D gene TRBD1, 6 bases. DNA of the CDR3: TGTGCCAGCAGTGAATATATTCAGGGGTCCGAGCAGTACTTC. It codes for CASSEYIQGSEQYF.